What follows are 5 T cell receptor beta chains derived from one specimen sequenced in a study of immune evolution from preneoplasia to lung adenocarcinoma. Measured with immunoSEQ multiplex PCR; TCRdb has only the in-frame clones, and not every one. Among about 26,000 clones listed, roughly 70% were seen once. Source material: FFPE invasive lung adenocarcinoma tissue. Receptor source: a person between 60 and 69 years old with invasive lung adenocarcinoma. Some clones in this sample may be carry-over from other donors' samples.

This clone was recorded once. The chain has TRBV25-1 and TRBJ1-2; TRBD1 might be the D (5 bases). Germline V gene lookup returns CDR1 MGHDK and CDR2 SYGVNS. V gave up 3 bases and J gave up 1 base, with 15 bases separating them. The CDR3 extends over 16 amino acids. The CDR3 DNA reads TGTGCCAGCAGTGACTCGCGGGGGGGGGATAACTATGGCTACACCTTC. Its translation: CASSDSRGGDNYGYTF.

This clone was seen a handful of times. Here the CDR3 reads CASSFGADTQYF. The CDR3 nucleotides are TGTGCCAGCAGCTTTGGGGCAGATACGCAGTATTTT. V and J are TRBV7-6 and TRBJ2-3; D uncertain. Trimming took 3 bases from V and 4 from J, leaving 5 bases between them. The CDR3 consists of 12 residues. Germline V gene data show CDR1 as SGHVS and CDR2 as FNYEAQ.

The chain joins TRBV6-4 to TRBJ2-1; D is possibly TRBD2 (5 bases). CDR1 is MRHNA, CDR2 SNTAGT, per germline. V lost 0 bases, J lost 9 bases, and 12 bases lay in between. The length of the CDR3 is 14 residues. This CDR3 is CASSDSTSAGEQFF. Here the CDR3 DNA reads TGTGCCAGCAGTGACTCGACTTCTGCGGGTGAGCAGTTCTTC.

J is TRBJ2-7 and V is TRBV5-4, with TRBD2 matching over 9 bases. CDR1 is SGHNT, CDR2 YYREEE, per germline (reference sequence). There are 15 residues in the CDR3. V was clipped by 0 bases and J by 7 bases; unmatched bases: 8. CDR3 residues: CASSLAVAGAGEQYF. The CDR3 DNA reads as TGTGCCAGCAGCTTGGCCGTAGCGGGAGCGGGAGAGCAGTACTTC.

V is TRBV6-9 and J is TRBJ2-7; TRBD1 or TRBD2 may be the D gene (5 bases each). Trimming shortened V by 9 bases and J by 6 bases, and 15 bases separated the two germline ends. The CDR3 loop spans 12 amino acids. CDR1 and CDR2 from the germline V gene are MNHGY and SVAAGI. In DNA form, the CDR3 reads TGTGCCAGGGGGGACGCCCTCCCCGAGCAGTACTTC. Its translation is CARGDALPEQYF.